Following are 16 T cell receptor beta chains from one sample sequenced in a study of blood T cell repertoires in COVID-19. The repertoire was sequenced with immunoSEQ multiplex PCR; TCRdb's copy has only in-frame clones and lacks some. Here the sample spans about 120,000 clones, about 86% being singletons. Sequenced: peripheral blood. The receptors shown here come from a woman between 50 and 59 years old with active or convalescent COVID-19.

This clone was recorded once. Written as DNA, the CDR3 is TGTGCCAGCAGCCAAGACAGGTTCCTGAACACTGAAGCTTTCTTT. It codes for CASSQDRFLNTEAFF. This chain connects TRBV3-1 (or the pseudogene TRBV3-2) to TRBJ1-1, with D uncertain. The germline V gene encodes CDR1 LGHDT and CDR2 YNNKEL (reference sequence). There are 15 residues in the CDR3. V lost 0 bases, J lost 0 bases, and 8 bases lay in between.

The genes are TRBV11-2 and TRBJ2-2; TRBD2 matches at 11 bases. After removal of 3 bases from V and 4 bases from J, the junction contained 1 base not matched to a gene. Looked up from germline, CDR1 is SGHAT and CDR2 is FQNNGV. The CDR3 is made up of 15 amino acids. In DNA form, the CDR3 reads TGTGCCAGCAGCTTTAGCGGGAGGGGCACCGGGGAGCTGTTTTTT. Its protein product is CASSFSGRGTGELFF.

This chain connects TRBV28 to TRBJ2-2; D not certain. The CDR3 loop spans 15 amino acids. Germline loops: CDR1 MDHEN, CDR2 SYDVKM. Between the trimmed V and J ends, which lost 5 bases and 6 bases, there was a span of 16 bases. CDR3 sequence (DNA): TGTGCCAGCAGTGCCAATTTCCCATCGGCCGGGGAGCTGTTTTTT. This translates into CASSANFPSAGELFF.

V usage is TRBV10-3 and J usage is TRBJ2-7; 11 nucleotides match TRBD2. Germline V gene lookup returns CDR1 ENHRY and CDR2 SYGVKD. V shed 3 bases and J 4 bases; nucleotides not matched to a gene: 5. CDR3 size: 15 residues. CDR3 residues: CAISDSGRAGYEQYF. The CDR3 DNA sequence: TGTGCCATCAGTGATAGCGGGAGGGCCGGGTACGAGCAGTACTTC.

The chain has TRBV4-2 and TRBJ2-5; 11 nucleotides align to TRBD2. This CDR3 is 15 amino acids long. The V gene end was trimmed by 1 base and the J gene end by 4 bases; junction bases not matched to a gene: 2. The germline CDR1 and CDR2 sequences are LGHNA and YNFKEQ. The CDR3 region has the DNA TGTGCCAGCAGCCAAGGCACTAGCGGGAGAGAGACCCAGTACTTC. Residues: CASSQGTSGRETQYF.

This chain links TRBV18 with TRBJ2-7; 7 nucleotides agree with TRBD1. CDR1 is KGHSH and CDR2 is LQKENI in the germline V gene. CDR3 length equals 15 residues. The trim removed 1 base at V and 3 bases at J, leaving 6 bases unmatched. CDR3: CASSPLQGEGYEQYF. CDR3 DNA: TGTGCCAGCTCACCACTTCAGGGGGAAGGCTACGAGCAGTACTTC.

This clone was counted only a few times. The chain joins TRBV28 to TRBJ2-7; D is possibly TRBD2 (5 bases). There are 16 residues in the CDR3. Germline lookup yields CDR1 MDHEN and CDR2 SYDVKM. Trimming stripped 5 bases from V and 3 bases from J, with 20 bases between. The CDR3 nucleotides read TGTGCCAGCAGTCCCACCGGGGATACGGGGAGCTACGAGCAGTACTTC. Amino acids: CASSPTGDTGSYEQYF.

The rearrangement uses TRBV4-3 and TRBJ2-7; the match to TRBD2 covers 15 bases. Trimming at V came to 0 bases and at J to 4 bases, leaving 4 bases not matched to a gene. Germline V lookup: CDR1 LGHNA, CDR2 YSLEER. CDR3 length: 17 residues. CDR3 residues: CASSQDRGTSGRYEQYF. The CDR3 nucleotides read TGCGCCAGCAGCCAAGACCGGGGGACTAGCGGGAGGTACGAGCAGTACTTC.

This clone was counted only a few times. The CDR3 loop is CASSVGTGYGTEAFF. CDR3 nucleotides: TGTGCCAGCAGTGTAGGGACAGGGTACGGGACTGAAGCTTTCTTT. The rearrangement links TRBV2 to TRBJ1-1; TRBD1 aligns across 9 bases. The ends lost 4 bases at V and 5 bases at J; junction bases unmatched: 8. The CDR3 is 15 amino acids. CDR1 SNHLY and CDR2 FYNNEI come from the germline V gene. Full variable domain (rest looked up from reference TRBV2 and TRBJ1-1): EPEVTQTPSHQVTQMGQEVILRCVPISNHLYFYWYRQILGQKVEFLVSFYNNEISEKSEIFDDQFSVERPDGSNFTLKIRSTKLEDSAMYFCASSVGTGYGTEAFFGQGTRLTVV.

V and J are TRBV5-1 and TRBJ2-3; D is possibly TRBD1 (6 bases). The CDR3 has 14 residues. Germline V gene lookup returns CDR1 SGHRS and CDR2 YFSETQ. Trimming cost V 3 bases and J 3 bases, with 11 bases left between them. The DNA for the CDR3 is TGCGCCAGCAGCTCTGGACAGCTTACAGATACGCAGTATTTT. As protein: CASSSGQLTDTQYF.

The DNA for the CDR3 is TGTGCCAGCAGTTTTGGCCCCAGGCTACCCTACGAGCAGTACTTC. Residues: CASSFGPRLPYEQYF. This chain joins TRBV28 and TRBJ2-7, with D uncertain. The CDR3 extends over 15 amino acids. Per the germline V gene, CDR1 is MDHEN and CDR2 is SYDVKM. Trimming shortened V by 3 bases and J by 2 bases, and 14 bases separated the two germline ends.

The chain recombines TRBV6-9 with TRBJ2-4; possible D gene TRBD1, 7 bases. Germline V gene sequence: CDR1 MNHGY, CDR2 SVAAGI. Trimming took 8 bases from V and 2 from J, leaving 10 bases between them. This CDR3 region has 13 residues. The chain's CDR3 is CASAGGSKNIQYF. The CDR3 DNA reads TGTGCCAGCGCAGGGGGGTCCAAAAACATTCAGTACTTC.

The chain has TRBV28 and TRBJ2-7; 10 bases line up with TRBD2. The V and J ends lost 2 bases and 1 base, in that order; junction bases with no gene match: 8. The CDR3 runs 17 residues. Germline CDR1 and CDR2: MDHEN and SYDVKM. The CDR3 reads CASSLRRTSGRSYEQYF. CDR3 coding DNA: TGTGCCAGCAGTTTACGGCGGACTAGCGGTCGTTCCTACGAGCAGTACTTC.

The chain joins TRBV19 to TRBJ2-5; 7 bases line up with TRBD2. V shed 3 bases and J 4 bases; nucleotides not matched to a gene: 20. The CDR3 extends over 19 amino acids. The germline gives CDR1 LNHDA, CDR2 SQIVND (reference sequence). CDR3 sequence: CASSMGSGRASGRLETQYF. In DNA form, the CDR3 reads TGTGCCAGTAGTATGGGTTCGGGGAGGGCTAGCGGACGACTAGAGACCCAGTACTTC. Complete variable domain (other parts from reference TRBV19 and TRBJ2-5): DGGITQSPKYLFRKEGQNVTLSCEQNLNHDAMYWYRQDPGQGLRLIYYSQIVNDFQKGDIAEGYSVSREKKESFPLTVTSAQKNPTAFYLCASSMGSGRASGRLETQYFGPGTRLLVL.

CDR3 sequence: CASSQDLLRGATDTQYF. The DNA of the CDR3 is TGTGCCAGCAGCCAAGATCTACTTCGGGGGGCCACAGATACGCAGTATTTT. The chain couples TRBV4-2 to TRBJ2-3, with D possibly TRBD2 on 7 matching bases. Germline values: CDR1 LGHNA, CDR2 YNFKEQ. The CDR3 spans 17 residues. The ends were cut back, 0 bases at V and 2 bases at J, with 15 bases in the middle.

The CDR3 protein is CASSQVVSGTSGFRQYF. In nucleotides, the CDR3 is TGCGCCAGCAGCCAAGTAGTTAGCGGGACTAGCGGATTTCGGCAGTACTTC. V gene TRBV4-3 combines with J gene TRBJ2-7; 11 bases match TRBD2. The CDR3 runs to 17 residues. V trimming: 1 base; J trimming: 9 bases; junction bases outside the gene matches: 14. Germline CDR1 LGHNA, CDR2 YSLEER.